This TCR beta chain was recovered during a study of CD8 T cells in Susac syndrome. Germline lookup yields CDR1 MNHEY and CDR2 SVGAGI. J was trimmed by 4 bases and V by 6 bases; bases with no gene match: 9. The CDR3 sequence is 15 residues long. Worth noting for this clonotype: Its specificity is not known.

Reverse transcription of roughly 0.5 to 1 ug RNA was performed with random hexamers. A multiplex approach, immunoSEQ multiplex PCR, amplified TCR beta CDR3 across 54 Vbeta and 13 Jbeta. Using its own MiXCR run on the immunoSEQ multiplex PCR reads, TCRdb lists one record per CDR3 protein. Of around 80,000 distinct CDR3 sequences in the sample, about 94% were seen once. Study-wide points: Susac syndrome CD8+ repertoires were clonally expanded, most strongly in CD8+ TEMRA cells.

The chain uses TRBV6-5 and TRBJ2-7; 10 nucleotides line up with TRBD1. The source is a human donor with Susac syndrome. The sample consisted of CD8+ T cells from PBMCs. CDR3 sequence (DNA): TGTGCCAGCAGCCTCACCGGGACAGGGGTTTACGAGCAGTACTTC. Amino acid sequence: CASSLTGTGVYEQYF.